The next 25 T cell receptor beta chains were all read from a single sample in a study of T cells in localized non-small cell lung cancer. The repertoire was sequenced with immunoSEQ multiplex PCR; TCRdb's copy has only in-frame clones and lacks some. The sample carries 52,000 or so clones, around 86% recorded once. Sample: peripheral blood, taken before any cancer treatment. These receptors all come from a male donor at least 60 years old with stage III squamous cell lung carcinoma.

The chain recombines TRBV18 with TRBJ2-7; 9 nucleotides align to TRBD1. CDR1 and CDR2 (germline): KGHSH, LQKENI. The CDR3 is 15 amino acids. J lost 2 bases, V lost 4 bases, and 6 bases had no gene match. CDR3 amino acids: CASSLQGTGTYEQYF. The CDR3 bases are TGTGCCAGCTCACTTCAAGGGACAGGGACCTACGAGCAGTACTTC.

The chain joins TRBV5-1 to TRBJ1-4; D uncertain. The CDR3 sequence is 15 residues long. Germline V CDR1 and CDR2: SGHRS, YFSETQ. V was cut by 4 bases and J by 0 bases, with 10 bases left in between. CDR3 coding DNA: TGCGCCAGCAGCACGGACCGAACAACTAATGAAAAACTGTTTTTT. Protein: CASSTDRTTNEKLFF.

The chain employs TRBV27 and TRBJ2-2, with D possibly matching TRBD1 (5 bases). With 5 bases removed from V and 5 bases from J, the gap between germline ends came to 15 bases. The CDR3 totals 15 residues. Germline lookup yields CDR1 MNHEY and CDR2 SMNVEV (reference sequence). In DNA form, the CDR3 reads TGTGCCAGCAGTCCCTATCGAAGGGGTACCGGGGAGCTGTTTTTT. This encodes CASSPYRRGTGELFF.

The CDR3: CASRREYGTEAFF. The DNA for the CDR3 is TGTGCCAGCAGAAGGGAGTATGGCACTGAAGCTTTCTTT. The genes are TRBV6-4 and TRBJ1-1; the D is unclear. V lost 6 bases and J 4 bases, leaving 12 bases between the germline ends. Germline CDR1 is MRHNA and CDR2 is SNTAGT. This CDR3 region has 13 residues.

The J gene is TRBJ2-3, the V gene TRBV5-1; TRBD2 is a possible D gene (6 bases). CDR3 length: 15 residues. Deletions cut 1 base from V and 2 bases from J, with 11 bases between. The germline V gene has CDR1 SGHRS and CDR2 YFSETQ. The CDR3 region is CASSLTGVTTDTQYF. CDR3 DNA sequence: TGCGCCAGCAGCTTGACGGGAGTGACCACAGATACGCAGTATTTT.

The chain has TRBV5-4 and TRBJ2-3; TRBD1 or TRBD2 may be the D gene (6 bases each). Germline V gene data show CDR1 as SGHNT and CDR2 as YYREEE (reference sequence). Between the trimmed V and J ends, which lost 4 bases and 6 bases, there was a span of 18 bases. This CDR3 spans 15 amino acids. CDR3 protein: CASSARGQGGDTQYF. For the CDR3, the DNA is TGTGCCAGCAGCGCCCGGGGGCAGGGCGGGGATACGCAGTATTTT.

This clone was counted once. This sequence joins TRBV27 and TRBJ2-5, with 8 bases that match TRBD1. This CDR3 region has 14 residues. Trimming took 5 bases from V and 5 from J; bases not matched to a gene: 7. Germline V gives CDR1 MNHEY, CDR2 SMNVEV (reference sequence). The CDR3 sequence: CASSLRTGWETQYF. The CDR3, as DNA: TGTGCCAGCAGTCTCCGGACAGGGTGGGAGACCCAGTACTTC.

J is TRBJ1-2 and V is TRBV27; D might be TRBD1 (5 bases). Germline CDR1 and CDR2: MNHEY and SMNVEV (reference sequence). V lost 2 bases to trimming and J lost 3 bases, with 13 bases between them. The CDR3 totals 15 residues. The CDR3 DNA reads TGTGCCAGCAGTTTAAGGGACGGCTCCTACTATGGCTACACCTTC. Protein sequence: CASSLRDGSYYGYTF.

V gene TRBV30 combines with J gene TRBJ2-7; TRBD2 agrees at 15 bases. The CDR3 length is 18 residues. Germline assignment: CDR1 GTSNPN and CDR2 SVGIG (reference sequence). V trimming: 0 bases; J trimming: 0 bases; junction bases outside the gene matches: 6. The CDR3 spells CAWSVGTSGGPSSYEQYF. The CDR3 nucleotides are TGTGCCTGGAGTGTGGGGACTAGCGGGGGGCCGAGCTCCTACGAGCAGTACTTC.

This chain connects TRBV5-1 to TRBJ1-4, with a weak D call TRBD1 (5 bases). The germline gives CDR1 SGHRS, CDR2 YFSETQ. V dropped 0 bases and J dropped 8 bases, with 14 bases sitting between them. This CDR3 spans 15 amino acids. The CDR3 coding sequence is TGCGCCAGCAGCTTGGTATCTAGGGGAAACGAAAAACTGTTTTTT. This translates into CASSLVSRGNEKLFF.

The chain couples TRBV19 to TRBJ2-7; 10 positions match TRBD2. The CDR3 runs 16 residues. CDR1 is LNHDA and CDR2 is SQIVND in the germline V gene (reference sequence). The V segment lost 5 bases and the J segment 6 bases; nucleotides outside the gene matches: 13. CDR3 DNA sequence: TGTGCCAGTAGTCGGACGGGGGCTAGCGGGAGTAGCGAGCAGTACTTC. Translation gives CASSRTGASGSSEQYF.

This chain joins TRBV2 and TRBJ2-5, with D possibly TRBD2 on 10 matching bases. The CDR3 runs 14 residues. Germline V gene lookup returns CDR1 SNHLY and CDR2 FYNNEI. V lost 6 bases, J lost 7 bases, and 18 bases lay in between. CDR3 bases: TGTGCCAGCAGGGTAGCGGGGGGACAGGGGACCCAGTACTTC. Amino acid sequence: CASRVAGGQGTQYF.

The chain combines TRBV28 with TRBJ1-5, with D perhaps TRBD1 (6 bases). The length of the CDR3 is 14 residues. Germline CDR1 MDHEN, CDR2 SYDVKM. Trimming shortened V by 5 bases and J by 7 bases, and 15 bases separated the two germline ends. The CDR3 DNA reads TGTGCCAGCAGTCGTGGGACAACTCGGCAGCCCCAGCATTTT. Protein sequence: CASSRGTTRQPQHF. The entire variable domain, with the rest obtained from reference TRBV28 and TRBJ1-5, is as follows: DVKVTQSSRYLVKRTGEKVFLECVQDMDHENMFWYRQDPGLGLRLIYFSYDVKMKEKGDIPEGYSVSREKKERFSLILESASTNQTSMYLCASSRGTTRQPQHFGDGTRLSIL.

CDR3 loop: CASSHTPGATDTQYF. The DNA for the CDR3 is TGTGCCAGCAGCCATACACCAGGGGCCACAGATACGCAGTATTTT. The V gene is TRBV7-9, the J gene TRBJ2-3, with D possibly being TRBD1 (6 bases). The germline V gene encodes CDR1 SEHNR and CDR2 FQNEAQ (reference sequence). This CDR3 contains 15 residues. V gave up 5 bases and J gave up 2 bases, with 14 bases separating them.

The chain combines TRBV4-1 with TRBJ2-7; 7 bases align to TRBD1. CDR1 is MGHRA, CDR2 YSYEKL, per germline. After removal of 1 base from V and 3 bases from J, the junction contained 3 bases not matched to a gene. There are 14 residues in the CDR3. This CDR3 is CASSQGGTVYEQYF. The CDR3 bases are TGCGCCAGCAGCCAAGGGGGGACAGTCTACGAGCAGTACTTC.

CDR3 protein: CASSLGLGSSEQYF. As DNA, the CDR3 is TGTGCCAGCAGCTTGGGGCTCGGCTCTAGCGAGCAGTACTTC. This chain uses TRBV5-4 with TRBJ2-7, with D uncertain. V gave up 0 bases and J gave up 6 bases, with 13 bases separating them. The CDR3 consists of 14 residues. The germline gives CDR1 SGHNT, CDR2 YYREEE (reference sequence). Full variable domain (missing parts from reference TRBV5-4 and TRBJ2-7): ETGVTQSPTHLIKTRGQQVTLRCSSQSGHNTVSWYQQALGQGPQFIFQYYREEENGRGNFPPRFSGLQFPNYSSELNVNALELDDSALYLCASSLGLGSSEQYFGPGTRLTVT.

The rearrangement links TRBV7-6 to TRBJ1-5; tentative D call: TRBD1 (5 bases). V gave up 1 base and J gave up 0 bases, with 10 bases separating them. The CDR3 runs 16 residues. The germline V gene has CDR1 SGHVS and CDR2 FNYEAQ. The CDR3 loop is CASSLGAGLSNQPQHF. The CDR3 DNA sequence: TGTGCCAGCAGCTTAGGAGCAGGGCTTAGCAATCAGCCCCAGCATTTT. The full variable domain, in which reference TRBV7-6 and TRBJ1-5 provide the parts outside the CDR3, is GAGVSQSPRYKVTKRGQDVALRCDPISGHVSLYWYRQALGQGPEFLTYFNYEAQQDKSGLPNDRFSAERPEGSISTLTIQRTEQRDSAMYRCASSLGAGLSNQPQHFGDGTRLSIL.

This chain joins TRBV10-3 and TRBJ2-7; 10 nucleotides agree with TRBD1. CDR3 length: 15 residues. Germline loops: CDR1 ENHRY, CDR2 SYGVKD. Trimming took 6 bases from V and 5 from J; bases not matched to a gene: 10. The CDR3 loop is CAIRIGTGDIDEQYF. CDR3 nucleotide sequence: TGTGCCATCAGGATCGGGACAGGGGATATCGACGAGCAGTACTTC.

Here the CDR3 DNA reads TGTGCCAGCAGCCACGACAGCTATGGCTACACCTTC. This gives the protein CASSHDSYGYTF. The chain is built from TRBV6-5 and TRBJ1-2; a possible D gene is TRBD1 (5 bases). The CDR3 is made up of 12 amino acids. The germline V and J ends were trimmed by 6 bases and 4 bases, with 9 bases remaining between them. CDR1 and CDR2 from the germline V gene are MNHEY and SVGAGI.

The V gene is TRBV7-6, the J gene TRBJ1-3; no clear D gene. The CDR3 totals 15 residues. From germline, CDR1 is SGHVS and CDR2 FNYEAQ. Trimming took 5 bases from V and 2 from J, leaving 13 bases between them. In DNA, the CDR3 is TGTGCCAGCAGCCCTAGTACGGTGACTGGAAACACCATATATTTT. It codes for CASSPSTVTGNTIYF.

The chain links TRBV5-1 to TRBJ2-5; 11 nucleotides agree with TRBD1. Trimming cost V 7 bases and J 5 bases; bases outside gene matches: 10. The CDR3 runs to 15 residues. Germline CDR1 and CDR2: SGHRS and YFSETQ. Here the CDR3 DNA reads TGCGCCAGCCGGACCGGACAGGGGGCGAGGGAGACCCAGTACTTC. This sequence encodes CASRTGQGARETQYF.

This clone has just one count. The chain recombines TRBV5-1 with TRBJ1-2, with unresolved D. The CDR3 is made up of 13 amino acids. Trimming pared 2 bases from V and 2 bases from J, leaving 7 bases between. Germline V lookup: CDR1 SGHRS, CDR2 YFSETQ. DNA for the CDR3: TGCGCCAGCAGCTTCGACGGGAACTATGGCTACACCTTC. Encoded protein: CASSFDGNYGYTF.

This chain links TRBV7-9 with TRBJ1-4; D unresolved. V was pared by 5 bases and J by 8 bases, with 9 bases between. This CDR3 region has 12 residues. Germline CDR1 reads SEHNR; CDR2 reads FQNEAQ (reference sequence). Here the CDR3 reads CASSRVSEKLFF. Here the CDR3 DNA reads TGTGCCAGCAGCCGGGTCAGCGAAAAACTGTTTTTT.

V gene TRBV6-1 combines with J gene TRBJ2-5; D perhaps matches TRBD1 (5 bases). Between the trimmed V and J ends, which lost 4 bases and 5 bases, there was a span of 23 bases. The CDR3 is made up of 17 amino acids. The germline CDR1 and CDR2 sequences are MNHNS and SASEGT. In DNA, the CDR3 is TGTGCCAGCAGTGCCCGACGACCTCAGGGATTTAGGGAGACCCAGTACTTC. Amino acids: CASSARRPQGFRETQYF.

The chain links TRBV30 to TRBJ1-2; the match to TRBD1 covers 7 bases. The CDR3 contains 14 residues. V was clipped by 3 bases and J by 2 bases; unmatched bases: 6. Germline V gene sequence: CDR1 GTSNPN, CDR2 SVGIG (reference sequence). Here the CDR3 reads CAWRPDRRNYGYTF. CDR3 DNA sequence: TGTGCCTGGAGGCCGGACAGGCGAAACTATGGCTACACCTTC.